What follows describes a single T cell receptor beta chain. Its antigen remains unidentified. Using immunoSEQ multiplex PCR, the repertoire was profiled, and TCRdb retains in-frame clones only, with some absent. The profile shows roughly 8,700 clones, roughly 89% of them singletons. The data stem from a study of T cells in pancreatic ductal adenocarcinoma. Study-wide results and limits: Mean clonality was about 0.12 in tumors and approximately 0.072 in blood, not significantly different. Tumors hold more CD45RO+ effector T cells, which may bias toward lower diversity. Unique clonotypes were roughly 8-fold more numerous in blood than in tumor. This surgical cohort overrepresents the minority presenting with early-stage disease.

The V end lost 4 bases, the J end lost 1 base, and 16 bases lay between the germline ends. This CDR3 spans 16 amino acids. From germline, CDR1 is MNHNS and CDR2 SASEGT. No neoadjuvant therapy was given to the selected pancreatic ductal adenocarcinoma patients before their surgery. This TCR was recovered from a human donor with pancreatic ductal adenocarcinoma. The chain is built from TRBV6-1 and TRBJ1-1; TRBD1 is a possible D gene (6 bases). Sequenced: PBMCs. The CDR3 loop reads CASSAGGNRANTEAFF. DNA of the CDR3: TGTGCCAGCAGTGCGGGAGGGAACAGGGCGAACACTGAAGCTTTCTTT.